The entry below describes one TCR beta chain. All donors were Caucasian adults living in Nashville, Tennessee. How the authors handled the data: Quality scores were absent from the junction-only immunoSEQ sequences, so filtering differed. Clones were sequenced by immunoSEQ multiplex PCR, and TCRdb holds only the in-frame ones, with some missing. V, J and clone size are taken as reported in that table, and D and trimming were inferred from the DNA itself. This sample has about 1.1 million clones, with 70% to 80% found just once. The V gene's germline CDR1 is SGHTA and CDR2 FQGNSA. The CDR3 covers 13 residues. V was pared by 3 bases and J by 0 bases, with 6 bases between. This sample is part of a study of shared clonotypes between healthy human individuals.

The receptor's source is a man younger than 35 in good health. Some clones in this sample may be carry-over from other donors' samples. The sequencing input was memory CD4+ T cells from PBMCs. Subset: CD45RA-negative fraction. The chain carries TRBV7-2 and TRBJ2-7; no definite D call. For the CDR3, the DNA is TGTGCCAGCAGCTTCACCCGCTCCTACGAGCAGTACTTC. This sequence encodes CASSFTRSYEQYF.